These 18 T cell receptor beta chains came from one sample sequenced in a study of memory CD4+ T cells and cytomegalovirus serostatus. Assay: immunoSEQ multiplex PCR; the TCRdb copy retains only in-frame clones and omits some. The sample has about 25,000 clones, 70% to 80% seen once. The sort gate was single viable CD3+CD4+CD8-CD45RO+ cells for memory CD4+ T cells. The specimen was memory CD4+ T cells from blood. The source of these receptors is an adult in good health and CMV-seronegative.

CDR3 nucleotides: TGTGCCAGCCGACCGGGAAGTAGCGTTTATACGCAGTATTTT. Amino acids: CASRPGSSVYTQYF. The V gene is TRBV28, the J gene TRBJ2-3, with TRBD2 as a possible D gene (5 bases). Deletions cut 8 bases from V and 7 bases from J, with 19 bases between. Germline lookup yields CDR1 MDHEN and CDR2 SYDVKM. The CDR3 sequence is 14 residues long.

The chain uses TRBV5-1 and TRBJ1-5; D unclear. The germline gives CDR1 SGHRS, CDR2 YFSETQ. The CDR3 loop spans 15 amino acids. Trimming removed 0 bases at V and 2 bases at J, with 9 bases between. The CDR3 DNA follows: TGCGCCAGCAGCTTGGGGCCGGAAGGCAATCAGCCCCAGCATTTT. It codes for CASSLGPEGNQPQHF.

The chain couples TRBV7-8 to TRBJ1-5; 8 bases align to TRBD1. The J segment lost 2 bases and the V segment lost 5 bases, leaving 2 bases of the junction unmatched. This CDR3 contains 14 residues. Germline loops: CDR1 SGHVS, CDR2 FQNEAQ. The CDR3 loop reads CASSPTGGNQPQHF. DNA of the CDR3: TGTGCCAGCAGCCCGACAGGGGGCAATCAGCCCCAGCATTTT.

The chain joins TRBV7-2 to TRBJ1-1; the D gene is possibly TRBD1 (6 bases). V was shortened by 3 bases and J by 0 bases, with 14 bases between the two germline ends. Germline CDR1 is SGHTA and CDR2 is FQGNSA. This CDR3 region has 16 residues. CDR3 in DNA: TGTGCCAGCAGCTTGGACAGTCTAGTTATGAACACTGAAGCTTTCTTT. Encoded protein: CASSLDSLVMNTEAFF. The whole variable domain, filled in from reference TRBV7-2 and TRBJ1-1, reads GAGVSQSPSNKVTEKGKDVELRCDPISGHTALYWYRQSLGQGLEFLIYFQGNSAPDKSGLPSDRFSAERTGGSVSTLTIQRTQQEDSAVYLCASSLDSLVMNTEAFFGQGTRLTVV.

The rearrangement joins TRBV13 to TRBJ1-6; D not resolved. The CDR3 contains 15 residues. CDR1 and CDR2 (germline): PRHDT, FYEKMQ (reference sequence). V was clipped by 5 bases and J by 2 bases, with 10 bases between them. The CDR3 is CASSPRTPYNSPLHF. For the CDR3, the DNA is TGTGCCAGCAGCCCGAGGACCCCCTATAATTCACCCCTCCACTTT.

The CDR3 sequence is CASSTGGYNSPLHF. In DNA form, the CDR3 reads TGTGCCAGCAGTACAGGGGGGTATAATTCACCCCTCCACTTT. V usage is TRBV6-1 and J usage is TRBJ1-6, with 8 bases lining up with TRBD1. The junction had 1 base not matched to a gene; V was cut back by 5 bases and J by 4 bases. Germline V lookup: CDR1 MNHNS, CDR2 SASEGT. This CDR3 has 14 amino acids.

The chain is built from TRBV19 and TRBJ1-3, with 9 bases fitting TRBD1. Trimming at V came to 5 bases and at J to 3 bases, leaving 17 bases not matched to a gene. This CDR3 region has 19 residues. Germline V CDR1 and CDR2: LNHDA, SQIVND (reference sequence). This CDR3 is CASSPIRDRASQFGNTIYF. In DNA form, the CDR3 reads TGTGCCAGTAGTCCCATTCGGGACAGGGCTTCCCAGTTTGGAAACACCATATATTTT.

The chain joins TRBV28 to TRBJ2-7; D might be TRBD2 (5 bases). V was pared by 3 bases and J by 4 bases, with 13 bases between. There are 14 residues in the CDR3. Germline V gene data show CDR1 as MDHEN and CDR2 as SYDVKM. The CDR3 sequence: CASSLAGRRYEQYF. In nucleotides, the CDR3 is TGTGCCAGCAGTTTGGCGGGCCGACGTTACGAGCAGTACTTC.

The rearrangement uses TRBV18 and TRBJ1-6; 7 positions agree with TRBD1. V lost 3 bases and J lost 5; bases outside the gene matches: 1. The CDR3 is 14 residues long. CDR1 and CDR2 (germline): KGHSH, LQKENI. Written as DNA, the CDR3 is TGTGCCAGCTCACCCGGGACAGATAATTCACCCCTCCACTTT. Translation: CASSPGTDNSPLHF. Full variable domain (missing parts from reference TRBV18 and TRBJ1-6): NAGVMQNPRHLVRRRGQEARLRCSPMKGHSHVYWYRQLPEEGLKFMVYLQKENIIDESGMPKERFSAEFPKEGPSILRIQQVVRGDSAAYFCASSPGTDNSPLHFGNGTRLTVT.

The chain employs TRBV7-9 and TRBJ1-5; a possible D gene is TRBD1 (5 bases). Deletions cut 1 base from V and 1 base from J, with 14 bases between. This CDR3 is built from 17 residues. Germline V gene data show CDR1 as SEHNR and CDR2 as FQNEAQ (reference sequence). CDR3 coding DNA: TGTGCCAGCAGCTTAGATATTTGGGGGTTGAGCAATCAGCCCCAGCATTTT. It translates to CASSLDIWGLSNQPQHF.

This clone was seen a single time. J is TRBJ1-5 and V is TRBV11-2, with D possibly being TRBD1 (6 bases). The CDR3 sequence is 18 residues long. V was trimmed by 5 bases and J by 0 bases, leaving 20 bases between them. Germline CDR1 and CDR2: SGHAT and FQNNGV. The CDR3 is CASSPTRQAPYSNQPQHF. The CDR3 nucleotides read TGTGCCAGCAGCCCTACCCGACAGGCCCCCTATAGCAATCAGCCCCAGCATTTT.

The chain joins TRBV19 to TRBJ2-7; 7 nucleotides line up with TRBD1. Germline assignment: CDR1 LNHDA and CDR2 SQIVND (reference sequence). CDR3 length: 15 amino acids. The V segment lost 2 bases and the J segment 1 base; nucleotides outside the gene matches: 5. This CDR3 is CASSILGGLSYEQYF. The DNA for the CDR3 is TGTGCCAGTAGTATACTAGGGGGCCTTTCCTACGAGCAGTACTTC.

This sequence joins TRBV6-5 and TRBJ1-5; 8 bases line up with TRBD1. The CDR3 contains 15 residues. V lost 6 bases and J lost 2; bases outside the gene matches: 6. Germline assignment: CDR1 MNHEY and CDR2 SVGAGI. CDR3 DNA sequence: TGTGCCAGCAGGACTAAGACAGGGGGCAATCAGCCCCAGCATTTT. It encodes CASRTKTGGNQPQHF.

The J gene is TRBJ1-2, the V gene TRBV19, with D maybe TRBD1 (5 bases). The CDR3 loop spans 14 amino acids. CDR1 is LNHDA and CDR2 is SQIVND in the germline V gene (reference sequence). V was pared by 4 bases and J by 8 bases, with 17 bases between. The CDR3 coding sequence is TGTGCCAGTAGTACCCGCCGCCAGGGTGAAGGCTACACCTTC. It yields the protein CASSTRRQGEGYTF.

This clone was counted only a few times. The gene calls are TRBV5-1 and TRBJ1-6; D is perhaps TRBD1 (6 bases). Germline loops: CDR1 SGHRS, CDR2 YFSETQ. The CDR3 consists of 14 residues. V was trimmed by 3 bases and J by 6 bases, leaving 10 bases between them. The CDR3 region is CASSSGALNSPLHF. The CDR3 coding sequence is TGCGCCAGCAGCTCAGGGGCCCTTAATTCACCCCTCCACTTT.

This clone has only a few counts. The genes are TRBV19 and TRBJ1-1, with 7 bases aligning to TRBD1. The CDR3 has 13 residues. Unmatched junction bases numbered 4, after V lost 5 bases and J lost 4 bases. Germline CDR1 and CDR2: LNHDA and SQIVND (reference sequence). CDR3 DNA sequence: TGTGCCAGTAGTCTCACAGGGGCCACTGAAGCTTTCTTT. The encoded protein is CASSLTGATEAFF.

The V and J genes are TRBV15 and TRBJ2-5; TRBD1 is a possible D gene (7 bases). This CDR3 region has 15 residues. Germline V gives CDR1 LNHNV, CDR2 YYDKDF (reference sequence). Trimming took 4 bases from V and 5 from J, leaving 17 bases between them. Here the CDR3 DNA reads TGTGCCACCAGCACCCGTCAGGGGGGAACGGAGACCCAGTACTTC. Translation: CATSTRQGGTETQYF.

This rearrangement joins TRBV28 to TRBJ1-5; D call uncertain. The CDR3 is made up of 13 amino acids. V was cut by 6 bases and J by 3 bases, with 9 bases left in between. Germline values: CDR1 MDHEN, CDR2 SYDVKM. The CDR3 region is CASRVAYNQPQHF. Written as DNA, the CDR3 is TGTGCCAGCAGGGTAGCCTACAATCAGCCCCAGCATTTT. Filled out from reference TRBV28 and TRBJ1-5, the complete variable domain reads DVKVTQSSRYLVKRTGEKVFLECVQDMDHENMFWYRQDPGLGLRLIYFSYDVKMKEKGDIPEGYSVSREKKERFSLILESASTNQTSMYLCASRVAYNQPQHFGDGTRLSIL.